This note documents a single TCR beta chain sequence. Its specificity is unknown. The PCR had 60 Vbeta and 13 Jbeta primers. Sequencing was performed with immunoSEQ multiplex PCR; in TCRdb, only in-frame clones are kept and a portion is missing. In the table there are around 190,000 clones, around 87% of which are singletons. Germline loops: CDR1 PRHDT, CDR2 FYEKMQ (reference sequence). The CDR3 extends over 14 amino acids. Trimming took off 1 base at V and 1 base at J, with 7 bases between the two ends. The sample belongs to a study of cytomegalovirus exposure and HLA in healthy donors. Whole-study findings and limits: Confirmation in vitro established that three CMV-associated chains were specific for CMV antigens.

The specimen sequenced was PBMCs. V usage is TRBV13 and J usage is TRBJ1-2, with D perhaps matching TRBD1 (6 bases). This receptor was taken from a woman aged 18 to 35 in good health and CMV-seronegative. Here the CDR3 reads CASSLEQGNYGYTF. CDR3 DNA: TGTGCCAGCAGCTTAGAACAGGGTAACTATGGCTACACCTTC.